This is a list of T cell receptor beta chains from one sample in a study of OX40 agonist ivuxolimab in advanced cancers. Generated by immunoSEQ multiplex PCR, the TCRdb table keeps only in-frame clones and is missing some. The data contain tens of thousands of clones, around 81% of them singletons. The input for sequencing was CD4+ or CD8+ T cells sorted from blood, taken in a trial of the OX40 agonist ivuxolimab. These receptors were taken from an adult with an advanced solid tumor such as melanoma, head and neck, liver or kidney cancer. CDR3s include the opening cysteine and the closing phenylalanine or tryptophan. A D gene is named only where the DNA matches it firmly. Clone sizes are given selectively: once, few, many, or a class where the clone is expanded.

abundance	j_gene	v_gene	d_gene	CDR3nt	CDR3aa
NA	TRBJ2-1	TRBV27	TRBD2	TGTGCCAGCAGTGCCGGGACTACCTCGTGGAATGAGCAGTTCTTC	CASSAGTTSWNEQFF
NA	TRBJ2-7	TRBV11-2	NA	TGTGCCAGCAGCTTAGACCCCTCCTACGAGCAGTACTTC	CASSLDPSYEQYF
NA	TRBJ2-7	TRBV28	NA	TGTGCCAGCAGTTTTGACAGCTACGAGCAGTACTTC	CASSFDSYEQYF
NA	TRBJ2-1	TRBV11-2	TRBD1	TGTGCCAGCAGCAACCGGGACAGGGACTCGATTGGCTGGTTGAATGAGCAGTTCTTC	CASSNRDRDSIGWLNEQFF
NA	TRBJ2-1	TRBV11-3	NA	TGTGCCAGCAGCTTAGGGCAGGGAGGCAATGAGCAGTTCTTC	CASSLGQGGNEQFF
NA	TRBJ2-1	TRBV27	TRBD2	TGTGCCACTAATACCGGGACTAGCGTTTTGGGGAATGAGCAGTTCTTC	CATNTGTSVLGNEQFF
once	TRBJ1-2	TRBV5-8	TRBD1	TGTGCCAGCAGCTCGAGTCGACAGGGAGTCTATGGCTACACCTTC	CASSSSRQGVYGYTF
NA	TRBJ1-2	TRBV28	TRBD1	TGTGCCAGCACCTTAAAAGACAGGGAGAGTAGCTACACCTTC	CASTLKDRESSYTF
NA	TRBJ2-3	TRBV6-1	NA	TGTGCCAGCAGTTTGATTAGCACAGATACGCAGTATTTT	CASSLISTDTQYF
once	TRBJ1-3	TRBV7-9	NA	TGTGCCAGCAGCTTAGATTTTTGGGGAGATGGAAACACCATATATTTT	CASSLDFWGDGNTIYF
NA	TRBJ1-6	TRBV7-9	TRBD1	TGTGCCAGCAACCCGGGACAGGGCTCACCCCTCCACTTT	CASNPGQGSPLHF
NA	TRBJ1-2	TRBV4-1	TRBD1	TGCGCCAGCAGCCAAGAGGGACAGGGAATTCTCTATGGCTACACCTTC	CASSQEGQGILYGYTF
NA	TRBJ2-7	TRBV19	TRBD1	TGTGCCAGTAGTATCGGGACAGGGGCTGAGCAGTACTTC	CASSIGTGAEQYF
few	TRBJ2-7	TRBV28	TRBD1	TGTGCCAGCAGTTTCGGGACAGAATCCTACGAGCAGTACTTC	CASSFGTESYEQYF
NA	TRBJ2-7	TRBV6-6	NA	TGTGCCAGCAGTTACCTCACGGGGCTCGAGCAGTACTTC	CASSYLTGLEQYF
NA	TRBJ1-1	TRBV12-5	NA	TGTGCTAGTGCCCCGGCGGCCAGGACTGAAGCTTTCTTT	CASAPAARTEAFF
NA	TRBJ2-4	TRBV6-1	TRBD1	TGTGCCAGCAGTGACCCGCCGGGACAGGGCATAAACATTCAGTACTTC	CASSDPPGQGINIQYF
NA	TRBJ1-2	TRBV9	NA	TGTGCCAGCAGCGTAGGGGCAGGGAGAGGCTATGGCTACACCTTC	CASSVGAGRGYGYTF